The 24 T cell receptor beta chains below were found in one sample sequenced in a study of blood T cells in healthy people across ages (dated by TCRdb to about 2015). The protocol used for the library was 5' RACE. Sequencing relied on an Illumina HiSeq 2500. A second about 7 to 12 cycle PCR used a sample-barcoded 5' primer and a J-beta primer mix. TCRdb reprocessing: public reads trimmed at Q25 with fastp, clones called with MiXCR, in-frame beta chains kept. Rows with a matching CDR3 protein are joined into one entry that keeps the most common DNA and genes. For this sample there are about 1.4 million distinct CDR3 sequences; around 59% appear just once. The ten biggest clones cover over 5% of the sample. Sequencing was done on a sample of blood. The receptors here all came from a man between 18 and 35 years old in good health.

The gene calls are TRBV14 and TRBJ1-2; TRBD1 might be the D (5 bases). Germline V lookup: CDR1 SGHDN, CDR2 FVKESK. This CDR3 contains 16 residues. The V end was cut by 4 bases, the J end by 2 bases, with 17 bases between. The chain's CDR3 is CASSPLGRDFNYGYTF. CDR3 DNA sequence: TGTGCCAGCAGCCCTTTAGGCAGGGATTTCAACTATGGCTACACCTTC.

Only a few counts were recorded for this clonotype. J is TRBJ2-3 and V is TRBV2; tentative D call: TRBD2 (6 bases). The CDR3 has 12 amino acids. The germline CDR1 and CDR2 sequences are SNHLY and FYNNEI. V shed 6 bases and J shed 4 bases, with 8 bases lying between them. The CDR3, as DNA: TGTGCCAGCAGCGGGACTCCAGATACGCAGTATTTT. This translates into CASSGTPDTQYF.

The chain combines TRBV7-8 with TRBJ1-4; TRBD1 aligns across 7 bases. V lost 1 base and J lost 8; bases outside the gene matches: 7. The CDR3 has 15 residues. Germline CDR1 and CDR2: SGHVS and FQNEAQ. The CDR3 nucleotides are TGTGCCAGCAGCTTAGGAGGGACAGCGGGAGAAAAACTGTTTTTT. Its protein product is CASSLGGTAGEKLFF.

A few counts support this clonotype. The chain employs TRBV4-3 and TRBJ2-7; D not resolved. CDR3 size: 15 residues. V was cut by 0 bases and J by 2 bases, with 11 bases left in between. Germline loops: CDR1 LGHNA, CDR2 YSLEER. In nucleotides, the CDR3 is TGCGCCAGCAGCCAAGAACGGCTAGGCGCCTACGAGCAGTACTTC. Translated: CASSQERLGAYEQYF.

J is TRBJ1-4 and V is TRBV15; 9 positions match TRBD1. The germline gives CDR1 LNHNV, CDR2 YYDKDF (reference sequence). The CDR3 sequence is 16 residues long. V was clipped by 3 bases and J by 0 bases; unmatched bases: 2. This chain's CDR3 is CATSSGQGPTNEKLFF. The CDR3 region has the DNA TGTGCCACCAGCAGCGGACAGGGGCCAACTAATGAAAAACTGTTTTTT.

This sequence joins TRBV18 and TRBJ2-4, with a weak D call TRBD2 (5 bases). TRBJ2-5 explains the end of the DNA better; the J call may be wrong. The CDR3 is 17 amino acids. Per germline, CDR1 KGHSH and CDR2 LQKENI. The CDR3: CASSPDQGGQAEETQYF. DNA for the CDR3: TGTGCCAGCTCACCGGACCAAGGCGGCCAAGCGGAAGAGACCCAGTACTTC.

CDR3 coding DNA: TGCAGTGCTAGAGGACTAGACTCCTACAATGAGCAGTTCTTC. It translates to CSARGLDSYNEQFF. The chain carries TRBV20-1 and TRBJ2-1; the D gene is possibly TRBD2 (6 bases). Germline values: CDR1 DFQATT, CDR2 SNEGSKA (reference sequence). The CDR3 is made up of 14 amino acids. V was shortened by 1 base and J by 0 bases, with 7 bases between the two germline ends.

The chain's CDR3 is CASSYLGGPEAFF. The CDR3 bases are TGTGCCAGCAGTTACTTAGGGGGGCCAGAAGCTTTCTTT. The J gene is TRBJ1-1, the V gene TRBV6-5; TRBD1 is a possible D gene (6 bases). Per germline, CDR1 MNHEY and CDR2 SVGAGI. The length of the CDR3 is 13 residues. V was clipped by 1 base and J by 8 bases, with 11 bases between them.

The V and J genes are TRBV5-1 and TRBJ2-3; 8 bases match TRBD1. Per germline, CDR1 SGHRS and CDR2 YFSETQ. The CDR3 has 15 residues. Trimming took 2 bases from V and 2 from J; bases not matched to a gene: 4. CDR3 loop: CASSLDRGHTDTQYF. For the CDR3, the DNA is TGCGCCAGCAGCTTAGACAGGGGCCACACAGATACGCAGTATTTT.

V is TRBV5-1 and J is TRBJ2-4; 8 bases map to TRBD1. The CDR3 length is 14 residues. Germline CDR1 and CDR2: SGHRS and YFSETQ. J lost 13 bases, V lost 3 bases, and 12 bases had no gene match. The DNA for the CDR3 is TGCGCCAGCAGCTGGGGGACAGGTATGTGGGAGCAGTACTTC. Amino acid sequence: CASSWGTGMWEQYF.

The chain links TRBV28 to TRBJ2-5; either TRBD1 or TRBD2 may supply D (6 bases each). The J call may be faulty, since TRBJ2-7 better matches the DNA end. This CDR3 contains 14 residues. Germline assignment: CDR1 MDHEN and CDR2 SYDVKM. The CDR3 region is CASRNRESGVEQYF. CDR3 nucleotides: TGTGCCAGCAGGAACAGGGAGTCGGGAGTCGAGCAGTACTTC.

The rearrangement uses TRBV6-6 and TRBJ2-7, with no clear D. Trimming removed 5 bases at V and 1 base at J, with 9 bases between. The CDR3 length is 13 residues. Germline CDR1 reads MNHNY; CDR2 reads SVGAGI (reference sequence). CDR3 in amino acids: CASSTTPSYEQYF. Written as DNA, the CDR3 is TGTGCCAGCAGTACGACCCCGTCCTACGAGCAGTACTTC.

About this clonotype itself: One junction end does not reproduce the germline sequence, and a read error may be involved. This chain links TRBV7-2 with TRBJ2-1; D gene uncertain. Per the germline V gene, CDR1 is SGHTA and CDR2 is FQGNSA. The CDR3 is 12 amino acids. The CDR3 region has the DNA TGCGCCATTCTCCCCCATGCCAATGAGCAGTTCTTC. It translates to CAILPHANEQFF.

This clonotype was observed a few times. The chain is built from TRBV28 and TRBJ2-3; tentatively, D is TRBD1 (5 bases). V dropped 1 base and J dropped 0 bases, with 11 bases sitting between them. Germline V gene sequence: CDR1 MDHEN, CDR2 SYDVKM. The CDR3 totals 16 residues. CDR3: CASSLSAGLSTDTQYF. The CDR3 region has the DNA TGTGCCAGCAGTTTATCGGCAGGGCTAAGCACAGATACGCAGTATTTT.

The chain joins TRBV15 to TRBJ2-1; 8 nucleotides agree with TRBD2. Trimming removed 0 bases from V and 8 bases from J; junction bases left unmatched: 6. In germline, CDR1 is LNHNV, CDR2 YYDKDF (reference sequence). The CDR3 consists of 15 residues. CDR3 nucleotides: TGTGCCACCAGCAGAGAGGCTAGCGGGTGGGATGAGCAGTTCTTC. This codes for CATSREASGWDEQFF.

This rearrangement joins TRBV12-3 or TRBV12-4 to TRBJ1-5, with D unclear. V was pared by 6 bases and J by 4 bases, with 10 bases between. The CDR3 sequence is 13 residues long. CDR3 amino acids: CASSARDNQPQHF. DNA of the CDR3: TGTGCCAGCAGCGCAAGGGATAATCAGCCCCAGCATTTT.

V and J are TRBV2 and TRBJ2-5; TRBD2 is a possible D gene (5 bases). The V end was cut by 6 bases, the J end by 3 bases, with 11 bases between. The CDR3 runs 13 residues. Germline values: CDR1 SNHLY, CDR2 FYNNEI. The CDR3: CASRLDNEETQYF. The CDR3 region has the DNA TGTGCCAGCAGACTAGACAATGAAGAGACCCAGTACTTC.

V is TRBV20-1 and J is TRBJ2-7; 7 bases are shared with TRBD1. The CDR3 totals 16 residues. Germline CDR1 is DFQATT and CDR2 is SNEGSKA (reference sequence). The V and J ends lost 0 bases and 1 base, in that order; junction bases with no gene match: 9. This CDR3 is CSARDRRGQLSYEQYF. The CDR3 DNA sequence: TGCAGTGCTAGAGACCGCCGGGGACAGTTGTCCTACGAGCAGTACTTC.

The chain is built from TRBV7-6 and TRBJ2-7, with D perhaps TRBD1 or TRBD2 (5 bases each). V lost 2 bases to trimming and J lost 0 bases, with 11 bases between them. The CDR3 sequence is 15 residues long. Germline V gene data show CDR1 as SGHVS and CDR2 as FNYEAQ. CDR3 in DNA: TGTGCCAGCAGCTTAAGTCCGGGACGCTCCTACGAGCAGTACTTC. Its translation: CASSLSPGRSYEQYF.

The chain has TRBV9 and TRBJ2-1, with D perhaps TRBD1 or TRBD2 (5 bases each). The CDR3 consists of 15 residues. Germline V gene sequence: CDR1 SGDLS, CDR2 YYNGEE. V was pared by 0 bases and J by 2 bases, with 9 bases between. The CDR3 sequence is CASSVDGTAYNEQFF. CDR3 coding DNA: TGTGCCAGCAGCGTAGATGGGACGGCCTACAATGAGCAGTTCTTC.

The chain carries TRBV6-4 and TRBJ2-7; TRBD2 agrees at 7 bases. CDR1 is MRHNA, CDR2 SNTAGT, per germline. The CDR3 runs to 18 residues. The ends lost 1 base at V and 1 base at J; junction bases unmatched: 13. CDR3 nucleotides: TGTGCCAGCAGTGACTGTGCTAGCGGACCGAATTCATCCTACGAGCAGTACTTC. This gives the protein CASSDCASGPNSSYEQYF.

J is TRBJ2-3 and V is TRBV7-2, with TRBD2 matching over 13 bases. V trimming: 4 bases; J trimming: 3 bases; junction bases outside the gene matches: 10. This CDR3 has 18 amino acids. The germline V gene encodes CDR1 SGHTA and CDR2 FQGNSA. This chain's CDR3 is CASSWRTSGGRRTDTQYF. Here the CDR3 DNA reads TGTGCCAGCAGCTGGCGGACTAGCGGGGGCCGTAGGACAGATACGCAGTATTTT.

CDR3 nucleotide sequence: TGCGCCAGCAGCCGCGATAGCTACCACGAGCAGTACTTC. Protein product: CASSRDSYHEQYF. The rearrangement joins TRBV5-1 to TRBJ2-4; D gene unclear. The J call is doubtful: the DNA matches TRBJ2-7 better. The CDR3 consists of 13 residues. In germline, CDR1 is SGHRS, CDR2 YFSETQ.

J is TRBJ1-2 and V is TRBV6-1, with 9 bases matching TRBD1. The V gene end was trimmed by 2 bases and the J gene end by 8 bases; junction bases not matched to a gene: 15. There are 17 residues in the CDR3. CDR1 and CDR2 from the germline V gene are MNHNS and SASEGT. Here the CDR3 reads CASSEQDRGGELGGYTF. In DNA, the CDR3 is TGTGCCAGCAGTGAACAGGACAGGGGAGGGGAGTTGGGCGGCTACACCTTC.